This T cell receptor (beta chain) was sequenced for a study of shared clonotypes between healthy human individuals. Sequencing used immunoSEQ multiplex PCR; TCRdb keeps in-frame clones, though not all of them. The repertoire holds around 1.1 million clones, with roughly 74% as singletons. The sequence derives from a man aged 18 to 35 in good health. Some clones in this sample may be carry-over from other donors' samples. Material: memory CD4+ T cells from PBMCs. Subset in this sample: CD45RA-negative fraction.

This chain's CDR3 is CASSSDRGNTGELFF. The CDR3 coding sequence is TGTGCCAGCAGTTCGGACAGGGGGAACACCGGGGAGCTGTTTTTT. The J gene is TRBJ2-2, the V gene TRBV28; 9 nucleotides match TRBD1. Trimming cost V 4 bases and J 1 base; bases outside gene matches: 1. The CDR3 covers 15 residues. CDR1 is MDHEN, CDR2 SYDVKM, per germline.